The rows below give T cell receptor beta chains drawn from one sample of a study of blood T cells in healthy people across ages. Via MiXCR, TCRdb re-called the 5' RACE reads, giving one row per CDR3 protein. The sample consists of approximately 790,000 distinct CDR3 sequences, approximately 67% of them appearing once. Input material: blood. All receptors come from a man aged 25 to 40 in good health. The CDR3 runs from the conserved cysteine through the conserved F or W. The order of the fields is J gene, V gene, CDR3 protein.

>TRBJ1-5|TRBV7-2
CASSLRTGEGQPQHF
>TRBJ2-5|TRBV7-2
CASSVRSGQETQYF
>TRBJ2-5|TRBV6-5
CASSYSAGVQETQYF
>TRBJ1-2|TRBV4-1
CASSQDVSPYGYTF
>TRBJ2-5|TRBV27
CASSLLTAQETQYF
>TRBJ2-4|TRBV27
CVSSLRSGTGGLNIQYF
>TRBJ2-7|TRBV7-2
CASSFRQSRGSYEQYF
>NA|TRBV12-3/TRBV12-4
CASTDKATSGNYEQYF
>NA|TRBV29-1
CSVEGTPYEQYF
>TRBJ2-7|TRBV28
CASCNRGGRTYEQYF
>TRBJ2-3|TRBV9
CASSVRGEVATDTQYF
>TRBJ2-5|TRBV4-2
CASSQDTTDIETQYF
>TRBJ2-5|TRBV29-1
CSARTHQETQYF
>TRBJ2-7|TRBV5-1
CASSGTGTDYSYEQYF
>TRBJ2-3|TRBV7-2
CASSFYRTGSTDTRYF
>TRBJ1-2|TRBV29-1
CSVASSEPYGYTF
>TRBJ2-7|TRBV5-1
CASSELPTEGYYEQYF
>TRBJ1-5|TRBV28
CASSSQGTPQHF
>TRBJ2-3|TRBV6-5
CASSYLGGDTQYF
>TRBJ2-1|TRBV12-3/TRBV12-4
CASSFDGDPFF
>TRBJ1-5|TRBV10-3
CAISESRGNSQPQHF
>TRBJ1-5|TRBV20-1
CSARKSAGAINQPQHF
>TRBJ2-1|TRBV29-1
CSEVAGAKSGEQFF
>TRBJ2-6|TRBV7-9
CASSKTNVLTF